These 3 T cell receptor beta chains originate from one sample sequenced in a study of cytomegalovirus exposure and HLA in healthy donors. It was with 60 Vbeta and 13 Jbeta primers that the PCR ran. Assay: immunoSEQ multiplex PCR; the TCRdb copy retains only in-frame clones and omits some. Of roughly 120,000 clones listed, roughly 63% are singletons. The sequenced sample consisted of PBMCs. The receptors come from a man in his forties or fifties in good health and CMV-seropositive.

The rearrangement uses TRBV5-1 and TRBJ2-3, with 10 bases matching TRBD2. The V gene's germline CDR1 is SGHRS and CDR2 YFSETQ. The CDR3 runs to 14 residues. J gave up 5 bases and V 2 bases, and 2 bases lay outside the gene matches. The CDR3 sequence: CASSFWTSGDTQYF. The CDR3 region has the DNA TGCGCCAGCAGCTTTTGGACTAGCGGAGATACGCAGTATTTT. Full variable domain (remainder filled in from reference TRBV5-1 and TRBJ2-3): KAGVTQTPRYLIKTRGQQVTLSCSPISGHRSVSWYQQTPGQGLQFLFEYFSETQRNKGNFPGRFSGRQFSNSRSEMNVSTLELGDSALYLCASSFWTSGDTQYFGPGTRLTVL.

The gene calls are TRBV2 and TRBJ2-1, with D perhaps TRBD2 (5 bases). Per the germline V gene, CDR1 is SNHLY and CDR2 is FYNNEI. The V and J ends lost 6 bases and 6 bases respectively, with 12 bases between them. This CDR3 contains 13 residues. CDR3 amino acids: CASRGDYVNEQFF. In nucleotides, the CDR3 is TGTGCCAGCAGGGGTGACTACGTCAATGAGCAGTTCTTC.

The table lists this clone with a count of one. This chain uses TRBV6-1 with TRBJ2-3; possibly TRBD1 for D (5 bases). The V end was cut by 8 bases, the J end by 0 bases, with 12 bases between. The CDR3 loop spans 14 amino acids. Germline V CDR1 and CDR2: MNHNS, SASEGT. CDR3 coding DNA: TGTGCCAGCCTGCGTGACAGCAGCACAGATACGCAGTATTTT. Encoded protein: CASLRDSSTDTQYF.